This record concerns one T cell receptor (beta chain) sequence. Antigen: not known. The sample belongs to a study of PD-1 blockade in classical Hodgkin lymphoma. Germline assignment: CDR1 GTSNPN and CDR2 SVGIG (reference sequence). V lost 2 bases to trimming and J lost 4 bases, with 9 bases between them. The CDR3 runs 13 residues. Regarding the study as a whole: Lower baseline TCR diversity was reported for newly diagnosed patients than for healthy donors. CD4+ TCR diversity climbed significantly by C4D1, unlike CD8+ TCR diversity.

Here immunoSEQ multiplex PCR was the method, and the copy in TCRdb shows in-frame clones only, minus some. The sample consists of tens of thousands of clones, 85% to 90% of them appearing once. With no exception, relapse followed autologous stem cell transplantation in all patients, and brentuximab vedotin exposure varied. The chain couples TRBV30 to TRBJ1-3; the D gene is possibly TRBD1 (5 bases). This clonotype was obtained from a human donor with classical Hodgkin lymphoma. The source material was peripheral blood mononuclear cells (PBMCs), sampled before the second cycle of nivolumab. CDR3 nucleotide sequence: TGTGCCTGGAGTTGGGACGTAGGAAACACCATATATTTT. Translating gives CAWSWDVGNTIYF.